This T cell receptor beta chain was retrieved from a study of graft-versus-host responses after intestinal transplantation. The wider study: Anti-thymocyte globulin induction, then tacrolimus and steroids for about 3 years, went to all recipients.

Study findings and constraints: Allografts from individuals with graft-donor T cell macrochimerism displayed high graft-versus-host to host-versus-graft clonal ratios. The recipient marrow held GvH clones, and some of them showed up first in ileum or blood. Early declines in HvG clones that occurred post-transplant were associated with peak circulating GvH clone levels.

The table came from immunoSEQ multiplex PCR; TCRdb's copy has only in-frame clones and leaves some out. Of about 96,000 clones listed, roughly 92% are singletons. The CDR3 runs 16 residues. V gave up 6 bases and J gave up 4 bases; unmatched junction bases: 10. Germline V gene data show CDR1 as ENHRY and CDR2 as SYGVKD. Concerning this clone itself: Its antigen is as yet unknown.

The receptor was derived from a human donor who received an intestinal transplant. J is TRBJ2-3 and V is TRBV10-3; 10 bases are a match to TRBD1. The material was unstimulated CD4+ T cells sorted from spleen or lymph node cells, obtained before intestinal transplant. The CDR3 nucleotides are TGTGCCATCAGCAGACAGGGGGCAACGGGGGCAGATACGCAGTATTTT. It encodes CAISRQGATGADTQYF.